This T cell receptor (beta chain) was retrieved from a study of human T cells and chemical hapten exposure. Regarding time point: patch test 1, 2 weeks after DPC sensitization. Indicated treatment: therapeutic diphenylcyclopropenone sensitization with weekly scalp DPC. Using its own MiXCR run on the RACE reads, TCRdb lists one record per CDR3 protein. Among about 340,000 distinct CDR3 sequences listed, under 8% were seen once. CDR1 ENHRY and CDR2 SYGVKD come from the germline V gene. The J segment lost 3 bases and the V segment lost 10 bases, leaving 16 bases of the junction unmatched. This CDR3 region has 16 residues. This clonotype was seen repeatedly, ten times or more.

The chain joins TRBV10-3 to TRBJ2-3; TRBD1 agrees at 7 bases. The specimen was whole blood, collected in connection with sensitization to the hapten diphenylcyclopropenone (DPC). The sequence was collected from a young woman with alopecia areata. Some clones in this sample may be carry-over from other donors' samples. This CDR3 is CATALPPGQITDTQYF. The CDR3 nucleotides read TGTGCCACCGCCCTCCCTCCGGGACAGATTACAGATACGCAGTATTTT.